This T cell receptor (beta chain) was sequenced in a study of OX40 agonist ivuxolimab in advanced cancers. Whole-study findings and limits: In CD8+ T cells, expanded clones were on average more numerous than in CD4+.

The method was immunoSEQ multiplex PCR; TCRdb's version includes in-frame clones alone and lacks a portion of them. The sample comprises tens of thousands of clones, around 87% of which are singletons, and roughly 0.22% rests with the top ten. Blood was sampled at baseline, cycle 4 day 1, and cycle 7 day 1. As to this clone: The antigen remains undetermined.

This receptor was taken from an adult with an advanced solid tumor such as melanoma, head and neck, liver or kidney cancer. The specimen was CD4+ or CD8+ T cells sorted from blood, collected in a trial of the OX40 agonist ivuxolimab.

CDR3 region: CSVEDFLQGANTF. For the CDR3, the DNA is TGCAGCGTTGAAGATTTTTTGCAGGGGGCAAACACCTTC. The J gene is TRBJ1-2, the V gene TRBV29-1; 8 bases line up with TRBD1. CDR3 length: 13 amino acids. Germline V gives CDR1 SQVTM, CDR2 ANQGSEA. Trimming removed 0 bases from V and 12 bases from J; junction bases left unmatched: 9.